This T cell receptor beta chain was sequenced for a study of OX40 agonist ivuxolimab in advanced cancers. The overall study: Each patient was given ivuxolimab into a vein every 2 weeks, at 0.01 to 10 mg/kg. Overall study findings and caveats: Dose levels from 0.1 to 3.0 mg/kg saw CD4+ and CD8+ blood T cells expand clonally by week 6.

V was pared by 1 base and J by 4 bases, with 4 bases of the junction left unmatched. The V gene's germline CDR1 is SEHNR and CDR2 FQNEAQ (reference sequence). This CDR3 is built from 15 residues. Turning to this clone: What it recognizes is unknown.

TCRdb keeps only in-frame clones here, not all; method: immunoSEQ multiplex PCR. Of some 67,000 clones in the sample, approximately 88% are singletons; the top ten hold approximately 0.5%. This specimen consisted of CD4+ or CD8+ T cells sorted from blood, obtained in a trial of the OX40 agonist ivuxolimab. The rearrangement joins TRBV7-9 to TRBJ1-2, with 9 bases matching TRBD1. The clonotype was recovered from an adult with an advanced solid tumor such as melanoma, head and neck, liver or kidney cancer. The CDR3 DNA reads as TGTGCCAGCAGCTTAGGAGGGGGACAGGGCTATGGCTACACCTTC. The encoded protein is CASSLGGGQGYGYTF.